This T cell receptor (beta chain) is from a study of cytomegalovirus exposure and HLA in healthy donors. Study as a whole: A later analysis reported the approximately 120 validation repertoires used the same platform as the roughly 700 first-cohort repertoires.

Separate from the approximately 700-subject first cohort was the approximately 120-subject validation cohort, to which the donors belonged. Method: immunoSEQ multiplex PCR; TCRdb's copy keeps in-frame clones and lacks some. The profile covers some 150,000 clones, with approximately 92% appearing a single time and about 10% taken by the ten largest. The sequenced sample was PBMCs. This TCR came from a woman in her late teens or twenties in good health and CMV-seropositive.

CDR3 sequence: CASRTGWTEAFF. CDR3 bases: TGTGCCAGTAGGACAGGGTGGACTGAAGCTTTCTTT. The gene calls are TRBV19 and TRBJ1-1, with 7 bases matching TRBD1. Germline CDR1 is LNHDA and CDR2 is SQIVND (reference sequence). The CDR3 is 12 amino acids. V lost 6 bases, J lost 5 bases, and 3 bases stayed unmatched.